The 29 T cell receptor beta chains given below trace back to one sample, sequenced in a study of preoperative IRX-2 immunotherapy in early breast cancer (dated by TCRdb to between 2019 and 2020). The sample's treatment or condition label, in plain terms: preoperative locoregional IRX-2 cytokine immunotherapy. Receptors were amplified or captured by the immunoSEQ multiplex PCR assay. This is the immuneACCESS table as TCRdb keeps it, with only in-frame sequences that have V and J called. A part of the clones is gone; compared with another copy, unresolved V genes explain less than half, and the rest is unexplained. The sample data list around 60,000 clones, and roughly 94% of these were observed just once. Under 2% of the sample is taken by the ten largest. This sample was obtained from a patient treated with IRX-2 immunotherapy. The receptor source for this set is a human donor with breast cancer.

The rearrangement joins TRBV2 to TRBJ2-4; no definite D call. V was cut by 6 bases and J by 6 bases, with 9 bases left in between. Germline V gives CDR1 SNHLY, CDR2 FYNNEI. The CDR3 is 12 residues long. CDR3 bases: TGTGCCAGCAGACCTCTTCTAAACATTCAGTACTTC. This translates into CASRPLLNIQYF.

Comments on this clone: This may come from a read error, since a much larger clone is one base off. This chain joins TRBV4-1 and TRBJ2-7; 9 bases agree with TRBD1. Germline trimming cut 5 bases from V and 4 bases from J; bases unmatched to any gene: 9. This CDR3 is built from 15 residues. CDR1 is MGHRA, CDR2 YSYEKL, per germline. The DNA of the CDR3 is TGCGCCAGCAGCACTAGACAGGGGGAGGGGTACGAGCAGTACTTC. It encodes CASSTRQGEGYEQYF.

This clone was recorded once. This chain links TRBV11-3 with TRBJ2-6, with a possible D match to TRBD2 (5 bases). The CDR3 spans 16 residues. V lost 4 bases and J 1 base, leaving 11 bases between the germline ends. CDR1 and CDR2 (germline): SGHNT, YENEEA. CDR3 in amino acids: CASSSMGESGANVLTF. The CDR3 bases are TGTGCCAGCAGCTCAATGGGAGAGTCTGGGGCCAACGTCCTGACTTTC.

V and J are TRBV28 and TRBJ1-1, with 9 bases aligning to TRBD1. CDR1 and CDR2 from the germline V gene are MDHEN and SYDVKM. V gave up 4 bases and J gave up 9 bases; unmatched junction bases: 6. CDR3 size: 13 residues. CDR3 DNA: TGTGCCAGCAGTTACGCACAGGGGGCTAAAGCTTTCTTT. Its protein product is CASSYAQGAKAFF.

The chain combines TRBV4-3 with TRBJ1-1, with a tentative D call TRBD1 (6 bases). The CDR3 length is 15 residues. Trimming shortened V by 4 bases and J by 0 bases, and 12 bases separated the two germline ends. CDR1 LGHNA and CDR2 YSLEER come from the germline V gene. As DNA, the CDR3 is TGCGCCAGCAGCCCCGGCAGGGGCCTGAACACTGAAGCTTTCTTT. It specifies CASSPGRGLNTEAFF.

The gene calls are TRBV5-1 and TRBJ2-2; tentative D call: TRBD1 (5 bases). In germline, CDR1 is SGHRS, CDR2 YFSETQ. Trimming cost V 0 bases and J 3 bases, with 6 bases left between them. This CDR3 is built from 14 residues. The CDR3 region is CASSLGQYTGELFF. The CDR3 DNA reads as TGCGCCAGCAGCTTGGGACAGTACACCGGGGAGCTGTTTTTT.

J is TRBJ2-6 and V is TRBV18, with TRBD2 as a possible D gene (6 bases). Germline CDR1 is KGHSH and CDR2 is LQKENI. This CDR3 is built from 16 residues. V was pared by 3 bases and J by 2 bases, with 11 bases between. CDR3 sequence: CASSPTREPGANVLTF. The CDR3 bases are TGTGCCAGCTCACCGACTAGGGAACCTGGGGCCAACGTCCTGACTTTC.

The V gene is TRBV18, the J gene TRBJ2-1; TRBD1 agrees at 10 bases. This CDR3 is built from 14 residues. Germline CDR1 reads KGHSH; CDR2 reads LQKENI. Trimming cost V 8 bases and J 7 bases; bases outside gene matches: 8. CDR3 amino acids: CASLPGTGVNEQFF. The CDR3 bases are TGTGCCAGCCTCCCCGGGACAGGGGTTAATGAGCAGTTCTTC.

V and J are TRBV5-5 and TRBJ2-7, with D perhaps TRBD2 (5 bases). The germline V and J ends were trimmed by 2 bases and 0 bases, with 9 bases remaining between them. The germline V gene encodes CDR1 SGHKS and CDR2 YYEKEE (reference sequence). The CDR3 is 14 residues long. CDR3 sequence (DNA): TGTGCCAGCAGCTTCGACGGGGTCTCCTACGAGCAGTACTTC. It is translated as CASSFDGVSYEQYF.

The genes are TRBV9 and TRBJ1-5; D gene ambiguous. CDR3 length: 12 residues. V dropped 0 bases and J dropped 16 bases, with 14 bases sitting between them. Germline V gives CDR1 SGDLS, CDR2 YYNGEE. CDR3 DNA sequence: TGTGCCAGCAGCGTAGCTGGGCGGCTCCGACATTTT. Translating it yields CASSVAGRLRHF. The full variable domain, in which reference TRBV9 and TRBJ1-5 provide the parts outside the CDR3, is DSGVTQTPKHLITATGQRVTLRCSPRSGDLSVYWYQQSLDQGLQFLIQYYNGEERAKGNILERFSAQQFPDLHSELNLSSLELGDSALYFCASSVAGRLRHFGDGTRLSIL.

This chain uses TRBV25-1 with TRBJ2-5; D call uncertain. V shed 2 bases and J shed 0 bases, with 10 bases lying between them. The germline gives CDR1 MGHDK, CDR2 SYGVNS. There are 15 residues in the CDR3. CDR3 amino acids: CASSELAAYQETQYF. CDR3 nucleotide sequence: TGTGCCAGCAGTGAACTGGCGGCCTACCAAGAGACCCAGTACTTC.

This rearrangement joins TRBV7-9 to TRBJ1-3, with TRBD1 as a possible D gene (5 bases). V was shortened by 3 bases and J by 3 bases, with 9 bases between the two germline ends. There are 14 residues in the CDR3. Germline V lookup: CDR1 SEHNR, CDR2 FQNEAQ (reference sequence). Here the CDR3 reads CASSFSGLGNTIYF. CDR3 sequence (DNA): TGTGCCAGCAGCTTTTCAGGGCTTGGAAACACCATATATTTT.

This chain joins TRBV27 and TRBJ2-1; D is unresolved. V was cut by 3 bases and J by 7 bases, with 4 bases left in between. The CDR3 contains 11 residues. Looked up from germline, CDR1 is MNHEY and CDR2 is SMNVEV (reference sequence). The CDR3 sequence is CASSFSNEQFF. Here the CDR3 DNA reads TGTGCCAGCAGTTTTTCAAATGAGCAGTTCTTC.

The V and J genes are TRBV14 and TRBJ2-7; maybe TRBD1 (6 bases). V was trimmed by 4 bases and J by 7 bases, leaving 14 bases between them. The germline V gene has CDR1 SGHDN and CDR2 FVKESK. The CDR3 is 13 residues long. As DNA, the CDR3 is TGTGCCAGCAGCCGGGACACAGGTCAGGAGCAGTACTTC. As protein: CASSRDTGQEQYF.

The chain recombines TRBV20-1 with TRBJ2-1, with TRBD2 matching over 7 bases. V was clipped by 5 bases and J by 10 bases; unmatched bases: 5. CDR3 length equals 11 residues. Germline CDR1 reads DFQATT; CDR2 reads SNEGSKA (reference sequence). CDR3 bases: TGCAGTGCTCACAGGCGGGAGGAGCAGTTCTTC. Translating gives CSAHRREEQFF.

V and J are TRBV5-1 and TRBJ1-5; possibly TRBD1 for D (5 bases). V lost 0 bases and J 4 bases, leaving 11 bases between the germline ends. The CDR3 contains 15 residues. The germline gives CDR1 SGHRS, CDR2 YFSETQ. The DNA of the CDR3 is TGCGCCAGCAGCTTGGCCCCGGGGGTAAATCAGCCCCAGCATTTT. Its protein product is CASSLAPGVNQPQHF.

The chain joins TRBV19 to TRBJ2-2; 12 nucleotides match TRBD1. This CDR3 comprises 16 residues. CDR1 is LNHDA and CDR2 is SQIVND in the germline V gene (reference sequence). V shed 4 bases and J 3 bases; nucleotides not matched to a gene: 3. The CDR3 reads CASSTGTGGHTGELFF. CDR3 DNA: TGTGCCAGTAGTACCGGGACAGGGGGCCACACCGGGGAGCTGTTTTTT.

CDR3 DNA sequence: TGTGCCAGTAACAAAAACAAACAGGCCGAGGGGAATTCACCCCTCCACTTT. Translated, it gives CASNKNKQAEGNSPLHF. The chain recombines TRBV19 with TRBJ1-6, with D possibly matching TRBD1 (5 bases). Germline V gene data show CDR1 as LNHDA and CDR2 as SQIVND (reference sequence). The CDR3 consists of 17 residues. V was trimmed by 7 bases and J by 7 bases, leaving 23 bases between them. Together with reference TRBV19 and TRBJ1-6, the CDR3 gives the full variable domain: DGGITQSPKYLFRKEGQNVTLSCEQNLNHDAMYWYRQDPGQGLRLIYYSQIVNDFQKGDIAEGYSVSREKKESFPLTVTSAQKNPTAFYLCASNKNKQAEGNSPLHFGNGTRLTVT.

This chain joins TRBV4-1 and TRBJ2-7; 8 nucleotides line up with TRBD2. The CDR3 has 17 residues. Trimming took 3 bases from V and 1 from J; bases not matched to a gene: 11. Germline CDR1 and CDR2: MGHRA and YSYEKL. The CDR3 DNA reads TGCGCCAGCAGCCAGAAACCCGGGACTAGTGTTTCCTACGAGCAGTACTTC. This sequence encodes CASSQKPGTSVSYEQYF.

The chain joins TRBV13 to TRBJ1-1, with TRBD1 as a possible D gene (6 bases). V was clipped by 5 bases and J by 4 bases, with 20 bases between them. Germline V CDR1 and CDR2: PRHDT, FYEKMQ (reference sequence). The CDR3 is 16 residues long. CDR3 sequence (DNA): TGTGCCAGCAGCACTCGGACAGACCTGCTGGGCACTGAAGCTTTCTTT. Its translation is CASSTRTDLLGTEAFF.

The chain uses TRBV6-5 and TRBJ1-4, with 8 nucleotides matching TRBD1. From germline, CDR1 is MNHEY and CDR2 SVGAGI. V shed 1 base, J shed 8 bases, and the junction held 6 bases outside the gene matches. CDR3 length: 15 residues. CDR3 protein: CASSYWGSGGEKLFF. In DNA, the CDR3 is TGTGCCAGCAGTTACTGGGGCTCAGGGGGCGAAAAACTGTTTTTT.

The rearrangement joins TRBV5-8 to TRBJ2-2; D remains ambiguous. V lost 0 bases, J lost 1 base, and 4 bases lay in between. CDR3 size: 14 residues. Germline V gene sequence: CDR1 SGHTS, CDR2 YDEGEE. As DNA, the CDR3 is TGTGCCAGCAGCTTGGCTGGGAACACCGGGGAGCTGTTTTTT. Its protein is CASSLAGNTGELFF. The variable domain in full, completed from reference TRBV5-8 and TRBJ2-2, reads EAGVTQSPTHLIKTRGQQATLRCSPISGHTSVYWYQQALGLGLQFLLWYDEGEERNRGNFPPRFSGRQFPNYSSELNVNALELEDSALYLCASSLAGNTGELFFGEGSRLTVL.

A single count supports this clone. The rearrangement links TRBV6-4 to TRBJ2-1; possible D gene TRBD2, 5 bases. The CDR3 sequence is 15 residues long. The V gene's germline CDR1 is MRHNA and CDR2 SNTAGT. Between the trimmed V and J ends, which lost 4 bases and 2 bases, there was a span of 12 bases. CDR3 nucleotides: TGTGCCAGCAGTGTGGAATTGCGGGCCTACAATGAGCAGTTCTTC. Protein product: CASSVELRAYNEQFF.

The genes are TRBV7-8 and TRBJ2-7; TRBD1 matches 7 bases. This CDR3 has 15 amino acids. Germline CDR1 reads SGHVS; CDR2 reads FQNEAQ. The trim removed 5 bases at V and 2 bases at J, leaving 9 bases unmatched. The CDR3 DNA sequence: TGTGCCAGCAGCAAACGGGACAGTGAAGCCTACGAGCAGTACTTC. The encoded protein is CASSKRDSEAYEQYF.

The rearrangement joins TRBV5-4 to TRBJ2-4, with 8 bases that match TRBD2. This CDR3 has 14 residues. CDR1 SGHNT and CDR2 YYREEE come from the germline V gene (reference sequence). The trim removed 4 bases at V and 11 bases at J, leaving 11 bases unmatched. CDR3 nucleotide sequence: TGTGCCAGCAGCCCAAGAGGGGCGGGAGGTGTTCAGTACTTC. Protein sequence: CASSPRGAGGVQYF.

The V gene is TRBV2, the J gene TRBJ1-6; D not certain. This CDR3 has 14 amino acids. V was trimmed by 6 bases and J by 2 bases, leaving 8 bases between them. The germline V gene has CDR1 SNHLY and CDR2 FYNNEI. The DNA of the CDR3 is TGTGCCAGCAGGGTAACAGCCTATAATTCACCCCTCCACTTT. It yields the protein CASRVTAYNSPLHF.

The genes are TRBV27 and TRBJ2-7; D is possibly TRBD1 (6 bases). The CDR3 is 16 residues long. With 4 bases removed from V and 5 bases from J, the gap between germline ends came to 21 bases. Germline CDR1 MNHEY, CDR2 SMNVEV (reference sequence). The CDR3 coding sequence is TGTGCCAGCAGTTCCCTAACCGGGACACTGCTTCACGAGCAGTACTTC. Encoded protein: CASSSLTGTLLHEQYF.

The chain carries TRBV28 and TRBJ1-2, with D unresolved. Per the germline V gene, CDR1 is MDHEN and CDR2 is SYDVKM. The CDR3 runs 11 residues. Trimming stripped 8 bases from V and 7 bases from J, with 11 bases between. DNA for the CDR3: TGTGCCAGCCAGGAAGGCGCTGGCTACACCTTC. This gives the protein CASQEGAGYTF.

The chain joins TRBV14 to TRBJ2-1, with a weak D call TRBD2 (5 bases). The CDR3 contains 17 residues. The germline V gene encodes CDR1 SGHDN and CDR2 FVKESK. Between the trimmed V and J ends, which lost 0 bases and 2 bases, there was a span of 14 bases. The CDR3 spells CASSQDPARVTYNEQFF. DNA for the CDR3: TGTGCCAGCAGCCAAGATCCCGCGCGGGTCACCTACAATGAGCAGTTCTTC.